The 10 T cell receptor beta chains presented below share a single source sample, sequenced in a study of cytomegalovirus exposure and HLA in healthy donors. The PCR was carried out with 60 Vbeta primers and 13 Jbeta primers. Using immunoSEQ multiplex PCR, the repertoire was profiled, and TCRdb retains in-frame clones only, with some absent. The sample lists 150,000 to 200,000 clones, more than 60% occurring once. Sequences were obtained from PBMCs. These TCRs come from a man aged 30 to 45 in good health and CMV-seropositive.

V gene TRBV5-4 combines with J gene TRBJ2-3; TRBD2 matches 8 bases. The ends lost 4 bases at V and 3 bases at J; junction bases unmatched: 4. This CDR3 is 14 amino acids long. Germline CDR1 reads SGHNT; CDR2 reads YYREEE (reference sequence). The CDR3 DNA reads TGTGCCAGCAGCCCGGGACTAGAAACAGATACGCAGTATTTT. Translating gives CASSPGLETDTQYF. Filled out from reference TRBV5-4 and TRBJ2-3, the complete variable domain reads ETGVTQSPTHLIKTRGQQVTLRCSSQSGHNTVSWYQQALGQGPQFIFQYYREEENGRGNFPPRFSGLQFPNYSSELNVNALELDDSALYLCASSPGLETDTQYFGPGTRLTVL.

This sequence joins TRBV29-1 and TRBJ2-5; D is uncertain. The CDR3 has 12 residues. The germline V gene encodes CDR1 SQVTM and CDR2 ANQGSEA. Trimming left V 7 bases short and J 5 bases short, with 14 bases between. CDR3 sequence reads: CSAYHTGETQYF. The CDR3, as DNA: TGCAGCGCATATCATACCGGGGAGACCCAGTACTTC. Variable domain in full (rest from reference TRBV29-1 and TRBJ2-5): SAVISQKPSRDICQRGTSLTIQCQVDSQVTMMFWYRQQPGQSLTLIATANQGSEATYESGFVIDKFPISRPNLTFSTLTVSNMSPEDSSIYLCSAYHTGETQYFGPGTRLLVL.

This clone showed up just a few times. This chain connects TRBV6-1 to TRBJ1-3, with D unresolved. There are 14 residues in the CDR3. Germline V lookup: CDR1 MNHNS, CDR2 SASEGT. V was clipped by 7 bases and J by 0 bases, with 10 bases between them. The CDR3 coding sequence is TGTGCCAGCATTGCAGGTCTCTCTGGAAACACCATATATTTT. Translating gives CASIAGLSGNTIYF.

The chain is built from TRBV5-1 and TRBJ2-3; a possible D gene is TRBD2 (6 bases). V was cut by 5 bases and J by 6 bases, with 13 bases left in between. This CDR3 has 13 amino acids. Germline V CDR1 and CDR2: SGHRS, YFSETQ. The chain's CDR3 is CASSYGSSDTQYF. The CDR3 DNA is TGCGCCAGCAGTTACGGGAGTAGCGATACGCAGTATTTT.

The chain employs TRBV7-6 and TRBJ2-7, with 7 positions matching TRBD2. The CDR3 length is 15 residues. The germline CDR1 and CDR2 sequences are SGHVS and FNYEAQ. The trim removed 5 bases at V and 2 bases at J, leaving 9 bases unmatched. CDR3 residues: CASSEASGGPYEQYF. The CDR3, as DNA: TGTGCCAGCAGCGAAGCTAGCGGAGGACCCTACGAGCAGTACTTC.

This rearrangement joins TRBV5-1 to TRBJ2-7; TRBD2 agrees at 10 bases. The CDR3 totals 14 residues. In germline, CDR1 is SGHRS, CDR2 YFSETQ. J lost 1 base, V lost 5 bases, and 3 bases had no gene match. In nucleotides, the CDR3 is TGCGCCAGCAGAGTACTAGCGGGATCCTACGAGCAGTACTTC. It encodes CASRVLAGSYEQYF. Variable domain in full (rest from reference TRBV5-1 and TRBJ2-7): KAGVTQTPRYLIKTRGQQVTLSCSPISGHRSVSWYQQTPGQGLQFLFEYFSETQRNKGNFPGRFSGRQFSNSRSEMNVSTLELGDSALYLCASRVLAGSYEQYFGPGTRLTVT.

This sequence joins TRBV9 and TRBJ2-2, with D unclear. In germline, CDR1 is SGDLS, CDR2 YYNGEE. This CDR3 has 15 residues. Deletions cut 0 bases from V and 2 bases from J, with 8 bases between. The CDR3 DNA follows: TGTGCCAGCAGCGTAGGGGCAGACAACACCGGGGAGCTGTTTTTT. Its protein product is CASSVGADNTGELFF.

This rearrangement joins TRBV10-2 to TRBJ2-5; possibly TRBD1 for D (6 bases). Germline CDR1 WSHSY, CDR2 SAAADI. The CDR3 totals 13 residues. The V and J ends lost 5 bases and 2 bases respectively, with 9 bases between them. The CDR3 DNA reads TGCGCCAGCAGTAGGGGGTTTCAAGAGACCCAGTACTTC. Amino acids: CASSRGFQETQYF.

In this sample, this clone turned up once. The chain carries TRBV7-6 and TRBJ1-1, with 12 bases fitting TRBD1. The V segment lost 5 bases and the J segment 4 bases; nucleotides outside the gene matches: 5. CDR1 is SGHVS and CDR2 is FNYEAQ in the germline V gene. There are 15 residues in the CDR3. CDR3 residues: CASSPGQGASTEAFF. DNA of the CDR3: TGTGCCAGCAGCCCGGGACAGGGGGCGAGCACTGAAGCTTTCTTT.

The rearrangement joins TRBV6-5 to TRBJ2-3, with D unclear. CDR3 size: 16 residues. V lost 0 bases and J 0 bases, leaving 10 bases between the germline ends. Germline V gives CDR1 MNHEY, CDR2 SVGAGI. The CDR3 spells CASSYSLLLSTDTQYF. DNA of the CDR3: TGTGCCAGCAGTTACTCGCTCCTTCTAAGCACAGATACGCAGTATTTT.